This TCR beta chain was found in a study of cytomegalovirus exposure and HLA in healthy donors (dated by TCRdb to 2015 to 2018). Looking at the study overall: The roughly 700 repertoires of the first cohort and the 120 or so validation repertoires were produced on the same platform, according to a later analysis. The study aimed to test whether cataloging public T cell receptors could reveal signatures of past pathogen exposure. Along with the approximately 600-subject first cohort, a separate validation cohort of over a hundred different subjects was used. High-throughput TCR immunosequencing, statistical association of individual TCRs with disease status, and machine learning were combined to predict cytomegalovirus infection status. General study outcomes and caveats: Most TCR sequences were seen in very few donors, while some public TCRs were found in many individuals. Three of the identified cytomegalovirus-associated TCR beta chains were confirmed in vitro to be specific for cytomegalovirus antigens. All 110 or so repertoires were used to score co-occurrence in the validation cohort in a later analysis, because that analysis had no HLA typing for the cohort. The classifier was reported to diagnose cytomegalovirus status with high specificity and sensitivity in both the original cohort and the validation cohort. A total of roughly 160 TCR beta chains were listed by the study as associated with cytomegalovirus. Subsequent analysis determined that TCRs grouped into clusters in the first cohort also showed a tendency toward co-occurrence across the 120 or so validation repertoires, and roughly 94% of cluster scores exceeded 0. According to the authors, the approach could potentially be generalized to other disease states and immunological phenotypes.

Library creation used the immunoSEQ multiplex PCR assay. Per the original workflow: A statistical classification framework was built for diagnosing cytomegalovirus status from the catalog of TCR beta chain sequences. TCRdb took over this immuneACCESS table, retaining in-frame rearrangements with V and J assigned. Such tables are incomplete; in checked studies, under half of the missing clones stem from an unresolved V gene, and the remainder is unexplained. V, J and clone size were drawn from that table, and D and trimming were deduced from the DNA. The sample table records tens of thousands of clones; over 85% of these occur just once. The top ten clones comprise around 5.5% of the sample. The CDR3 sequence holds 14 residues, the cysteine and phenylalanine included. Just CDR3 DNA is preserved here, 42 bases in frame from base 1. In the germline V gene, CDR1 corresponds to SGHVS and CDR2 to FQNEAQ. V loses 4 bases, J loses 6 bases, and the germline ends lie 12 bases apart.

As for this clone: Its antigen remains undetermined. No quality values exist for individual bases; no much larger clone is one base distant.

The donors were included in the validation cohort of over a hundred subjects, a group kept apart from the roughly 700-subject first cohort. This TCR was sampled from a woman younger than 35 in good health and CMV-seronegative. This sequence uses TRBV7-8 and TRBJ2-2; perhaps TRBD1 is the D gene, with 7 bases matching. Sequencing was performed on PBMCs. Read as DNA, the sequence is TGTGCCAGCAGCTCAGGGGGGTGGGCCGGGGAGCTGTTTTTT. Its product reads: CASSSGGWAGELFF.